This T cell receptor beta chain was sequenced during a study of molecular identifiers for immune sequencing clone quantification. Germline loops: CDR1 DFQATT, CDR2 SNEGSKA (reference sequence). The V end lost 4 bases, the J end lost 5 bases, and 10 bases lay between the germline ends. The CDR3 sequence is 12 residues long. This clonotype was seen ten or more times. The antigen is undetermined. Libraries used roughly 20,000 to 1,100,000 sorted naive CD8 T cells and 10%, 30% or 50% RNA input. The sorting of naive CD8 T cells used the CD8+CD4-CCR7+CD45RA+ phenotype. Broader study findings: Researchers reportedly could pick up spiked Jurkat TCR RNA from one cell mixed into about a million naive cells.

Bulk libraries came from a prior protocol with listed TCR primers. TCRdb independently ran MiXCR on the PCR reads; one entry per CDR3 protein. The profile covers approximately 500,000 distinct CDR3 sequences, with around 25% appearing a single time and roughly 0.77% taken by the ten largest. The chain employs TRBV20-1 and TRBJ2-3; D remains unclear. Material: naive CD8+ T cells from blood, with Jurkat cell RNA spiked in. The subset: FACS-sorted CD8+CD4-CCR7+CD45RA+ naive T cells. This TCR derives from a human donor in good health. Some libraries in this study had Jurkat cell RNA spiked in. CDR3 sequence: CSANDVGDTQYF. Here the CDR3 DNA reads TGCAGTGCTAACGATGTCGGAGATACGCAGTATTTT.